This TCR beta chain was documented in a study of cytomegalovirus exposure and HLA in healthy donors. The study, taken as a whole, reports: Researchers had no immune exposure information except CMV serostatus available. The likely explanation for a cluster of highly shared sequence variants was sequencing artifact. A list of about 180 TCR beta chains associated with cytomegalovirus was given.

In this sample, this clone turned up once. Its antigen is unknown. The PCR was carried out with 60 Vbeta primers and 13 Jbeta primers. Libraries were prepared by immunoSEQ multiplex PCR; TCRdb keeps only in-frame clonotypes and omits some of them. Of about 180,000 clones listed, over 70% were seen once; the top ten hold more than 3%. The CDR3 is made up of 13 amino acids. From germline, CDR1 is MNHEY and CDR2 SVGAGI. The ends were cut back, 2 bases at V and 6 bases at J, with 10 bases in the middle. The chain links TRBV6-5 to TRBJ1-2; tentatively, D is TRBD1 (5 bases). Sample: PBMCs. The receptor comes from a woman aged 60-75 years in good health and CMV-seropositive. The CDR3: CASSYGAFNGYTF. CDR3 DNA sequence: TGTGCCAGCAGTTACGGGGCATTTAATGGCTACACCTTC.